A selection of T cell receptor beta chains follows, all from one sample in a study of T-cell memory formation after mild COVID-19. TCRdb processed the 5' RACE reads anew with MiXCR; each CDR3 protein has one entry. The sample carries fewer than 400,000 distinct CDR3 sequences, approximately 15% recorded once. Sequenced input: PBMCs or a T cell subset sorted from them (not recorded which). These receptor sequences come from a man aged 18-30 years who had mild COVID-19 (a few samples of this study predate the infection). Cell type and time point are not known. CDR3s include the opening cysteine and the closing phenylalanine or tryptophan. Each record gives: V gene, J gene, CDR3 protein.

v_gene: TRBV12-3/TRBV12-4
j_gene: TRBJ1-2
CDR3aa: CASSLAGGSRSYTF

v_gene: TRBV9
j_gene: TRBJ2-2
CDR3aa: CASSVVGRGAGELFF

v_gene: TRBV6-2/TRBV6-3
j_gene: TRBJ2-5
CDR3aa: CASSSGLAGGTRETQYF

v_gene: TRBV12-5
j_gene: TRBJ2-5
CDR3aa: CASGAKSRVGETQYF

v_gene: TRBV7-2
j_gene: TRBJ2-1
CDR3aa: CASSLAGGQARNEQFF

v_gene: TRBV4-1
j_gene: TRBJ2-7
CDR3aa: CASSLLAAGTYEQYF

v_gene: TRBV4-2
j_gene: TRBJ2-5
CDR3aa: CASSQGQLQETQYF

v_gene: TRBV12-3/TRBV12-4
j_gene: TRBJ2-7
CDR3aa: CASSSTGGFYEQYF

v_gene: TRBV27
j_gene: TRBJ2-3
CDR3aa: CASSLLEGTGVTDTQYF

v_gene: TRBV7-9
j_gene: TRBJ2-2
CDR3aa: CASSPSSIEPHTGELFF

v_gene: TRBV5-1
j_gene: TRBJ1-2
CDR3aa: CASSFTGGSYGYTF

v_gene: TRBV4-3
j_gene: TRBJ1-5
CDR3aa: CASSRGGGGNWPQHF

v_gene: TRBV24-1
j_gene: TRBJ2-1
CDR3aa: CATSDSSGRSSYNEQFF

v_gene: TRBV18
j_gene: TRBJ2-3
CDR3aa: CASSPSDTQYF

v_gene: TRBV4-2
j_gene: TRBJ1-2
CDR3aa: CASSQDAGTIYGYTF

v_gene: TRBV5-1
j_gene: TRBJ2-4
CDR3aa: CASSLYIQYF

v_gene: TRBV5-6
j_gene: TRBJ2-5
CDR3aa: CASSFEGRLKRYQETQYF

v_gene: TRBV2
j_gene: TRBJ1-2
CDR3aa: CASSGNREGGYTF

v_gene: TRBV4-1
j_gene: TRBJ1-2
CDR3aa: CASSHGDYGYTF

v_gene: TRBV5-1
j_gene: TRBJ2-1
CDR3aa: CASSQNGQGRDEQFF

v_gene: TRBV10-1
j_gene: TRBJ2-2
CDR3aa: CASSELVDGTGELFF

v_gene: TRBV20-1
j_gene: TRBJ2-2
CDR3aa: CSASGFPNTGELFF

v_gene: TRBV27
j_gene: TRBJ1-6
CDR3aa: CASHRPGIGSPLHF

v_gene: TRBV5-6
j_gene: TRBJ2-6
CDR3aa: CASSPVVGANVLTF

v_gene: TRBV20-1
j_gene: TRBJ1-6
CDR3aa: CSAGDVNSPLHF

v_gene: TRBV4-2
j_gene: TRBJ1-5
CDR3aa: CASSQPWERGAGQPQHF

v_gene: TRBV29-1
j_gene: TRBJ2-3
CDR3aa: CSVDSRDTDTQYF